This T cell receptor beta chain appears in the sequencing data of a study of shared clonotypes between healthy human individuals. Germline values: CDR1 SGHVS, CDR2 FQNEAQ. This CDR3 contains 15 residues. V was clipped by 0 bases and J by 6 bases; unmatched bases: 7. Only in-frame clones appear in the TCRdb table, and some are missing; sequencing was by immunoSEQ multiplex PCR. The table lists 2,500,000 or so clones, 85% to 95% of them singletons. The sequence was collected from a man younger than 35 in good health. Some clones in this sample may be carry-over from other donors' samples. Sequences were obtained from naive CD4+ T cells from PBMCs. The subset is: CD45RA+ positively selected. The chain carries TRBV7-8 and TRBJ2-7, with 8 bases aligning to TRBD1. The CDR3 bases are TGTGCCAGCAGCTTAGCCCGGACAGGGAATAGCGAGCAGTACTTC. It is translated as CASSLARTGNSEQYF.